The clone carrying this T cell receptor (beta chain) occurred a few times. The length of the CDR3 is 10 residues. The germline V and J ends were trimmed by 5 bases and 6 bases, with 7 bases remaining between them. CDR1 is SQVTM, CDR2 ANQGSEA, per germline. This record comes from a study of response to subunit inactivated influenza vaccine. Using its own MiXCR run on the RT-PCR reads, TCRdb lists one record per CDR3 protein. Seen here are approximately 500,000 distinct CDR3 sequences, less than 25% observed once, and the top ten hold approximately 2.9%. Another study also made use of these data, one on T cells expressing NK-cell markers. From that study: A 5'RACE template switching approach incorporating UMIs was used to make TCR beta cDNA. Sorted CD3+CD56-NKG2C+, CD3+CD56+NKG2C- and CD3+CD56+NKG2C+ T cells were the source of the TCR beta repertoires.

The receptor was derived from a man aged 45 to 65 who received an inactivated influenza vaccine. Sample: CD4+ T cells sorted from PBMCs, taken 11 to 12 days after vaccination. The chain employs TRBV29-1 and TRBJ1-1; D is perhaps TRBD1 (5 bases). Here the CDR3 reads CSVQGPEAFF. The CDR3 coding sequence is TGCAGCGTTCAGGGTCCTGAAGCTTTCTTT.